The text below deals with one T cell receptor beta chain. This CDR3 is also generated by other DNA sequences in the sample. The CDR3 consists of 15 residues. Germline V gene lookup returns CDR1 SGDLS and CDR2 YYNGEE. Losses at the gene ends were 2 bases for V and 5 bases for J; bases not matched to a gene: 6. The entry originates in a study of blood T cell repertoires in COVID-19. The authors' processing: How many nucleated cells were present was estimated from reference gene primer amplification. Data came from immunoSEQ multiplex PCR; TCRdb stores just in-frame clones and leaves some out. The V and J calls and clone size were taken over from that table, and D and trimming were inferred from the DNA. The sample has over 150,000 clones, more than 75% seen once.

This chain joins TRBV9 and TRBJ2-3; 9 nucleotides match TRBD2. This clonotype was obtained from a woman aged 45-65 years who had recovered from COVID-19. Sequencing was done on a sample of PBMCs or T cells enriched from blood (not recorded which). The CDR3: CASSVAGGPVDTQYF. CDR3 nucleotide sequence: TGTGCCAGCAGCGTGGCGGGAGGGCCGGTAGATACGCAGTATTTT.